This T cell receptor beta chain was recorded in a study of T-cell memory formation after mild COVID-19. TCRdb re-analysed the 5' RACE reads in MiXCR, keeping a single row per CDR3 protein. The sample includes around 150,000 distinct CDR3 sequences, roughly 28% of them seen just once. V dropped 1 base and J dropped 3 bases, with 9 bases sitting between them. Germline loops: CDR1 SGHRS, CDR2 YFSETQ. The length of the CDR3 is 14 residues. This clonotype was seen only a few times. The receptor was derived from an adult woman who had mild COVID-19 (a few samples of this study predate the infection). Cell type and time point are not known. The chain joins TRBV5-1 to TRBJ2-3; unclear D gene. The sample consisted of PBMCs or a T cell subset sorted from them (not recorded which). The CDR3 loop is CASSLSSSTDTQYF. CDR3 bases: TGCGCCAGCAGCTTGTCTTCGTCGACAGATACGCAGTATTTT.